The entry below gives a single T cell receptor beta chain sequence along with its context. V trimming: 4 bases; J trimming: 6 bases; junction bases outside the gene matches: 12. In germline, CDR1 is SGHAT, CDR2 FQNNGV. CDR3 length equals 16 residues. This sample is drawn from a study of human versus mouse CDR3 diversity and MHC coevolution. Looking at the study overall: The immunoSEQ assay reportedly detects one in 200,000 T cells.

Assay: immunoSEQ multiplex PCR; the TCRdb copy retains only in-frame clones and omits some. The table has some 60,000 clones, over 90% seen once. The rearrangement joins TRBV11-2 to TRBJ2-1; 7 bases match TRBD2. The sequencing input was naive CD4+ T cells from blood. The subset is: CD45RO-negative CD62L-positive naive CD4 T cells. The TCR sequence derives from a person in their sixties or seventies in good health. DNA of the CDR3: TGTGCCAGCAGCTCCCCTACTGGCGGGAGAATCAATGAGCAGTTCTTC. Translation gives CASSSPTGGRINEQFF.